The clone carrying this TCR beta chain was seen many times. Its antigen is currently unknown. The authors reverse transcribed all of the isolated RNA, so sequencing captured expressed TCRB transcripts. Method: immunoSEQ multiplex PCR; TCRdb's copy keeps in-frame clones and lacks some. The sample lists roughly 53,000 clones; over 40% were seen once. The CDR3 length is 15 residues. Looked up from germline, CDR1 is SEHNR and CDR2 is FQNEAQ (reference sequence). V shed 5 bases, J shed 1 base, and the junction held 5 bases outside the gene matches. This entry is derived from a study of beta chain features in type 1 diabetes. Study background: Sorted cells, approximately 100,000,000 in number, were examined across all samples.

Study observations and caveats: TCRB CDR3s from Type 1 diabetes patients were moderately but significantly shorter in all four CD4+ subsets. Still unanswered here is whether HLA type influences TCRB rearrangement.

The source of this sequence is a man aged 30-40 years with type 1 diabetes. The sequenced material came from Tregs from blood. This rearrangement joins TRBV7-9 to TRBJ2-7, with 10 bases aligning to TRBD1. CDR3 nucleotides: TGTGCCAGCAGCCTGGGACAGGGGAAGTCCTACGAGCAGTACTTC. Its translation: CASSLGQGKSYEQYF. The variable domain in full, with the rest retrieved from reference TRBV7-9 and TRBJ2-7, is DTGVSQNPRHKITKRGQNVTFRCDPISEHNRLYWYRQTLGQGPEFLTYFQNEAQLEKSRLLSDRFSAERPKGSFSTLEIQRTEQGDSAMYLCASSLGQGKSYEQYFGPGTRLTVT.